A single sample gave rise to the 8 T cell receptor beta chains below, sequenced in a study of post-analysis software for immune sequencing data. Every TCR beta cDNA library bore unique molecular identifiers. TCRdb re-derived calls from the PCR reads in MiXCR, one entry per CDR3 protein. The table includes approximately 400,000 distinct CDR3 sequences, roughly 35% detected once. Their target antigens are unknown. General study points: Controls showed lower frequencies than patients for 5 or 6 TRBV segments, and TRBV5-6, TRBV5-1 and TRBV20-1 were among these.

Sequencing was carried out using blood. The receptors were gathered from a girl between 5 and 17 years old with multiple sclerosis.

This rearrangement joins TRBV10-3 to TRBJ1-1, with a tentative D call TRBD1 (5 bases). CDR1 and CDR2 (germline): ENHRY, SYGVKD. Trimming stripped 10 bases from V and 11 bases from J, with 17 bases between. CDR3 length equals 11 residues. CDR3 loop: CATTGAESAFF. The CDR3 DNA sequence: TGTGCCACCACTGGGGCAGAGAGCGCTTTCTTT.

The V gene is TRBV7-2, the J gene TRBJ1-5; tentative D call: TRBD1 (5 bases). Trimming took off 4 bases at V and 5 bases at J, with 15 bases between the two ends. Germline V CDR1 and CDR2: SGHTA, FQGNSA. The CDR3 covers 15 residues. CDR3 sequence (DNA): TGTGCCAGCAGCTACCTCGGCGGGGGACATCAGCCCCAGCATTTT. Translating it yields CASSYLGGGHQPQHF.

The chain recombines TRBV3-1 with TRBJ2-1; D not resolved. This CDR3 comprises 14 residues. Trimming shortened V by 0 bases and J by 6 bases, and 9 bases separated the two germline ends. Germline assignment: CDR1 LGHDT and CDR2 YNNKEL (reference sequence). DNA of the CDR3: TGTGCCAGCAGCCAAGAAAGTAAAGCCAATGAGCAGTTCTTC. Its protein product is CASSQESKANEQFF.

In its sample, this clonotype was seen a few times. The chain couples TRBV20-1 to TRBJ1-1; a possible D gene is TRBD1 (5 bases). The V end lost 5 bases, the J end lost 6 bases, and 16 bases lay between the germline ends. In germline, CDR1 is DFQATT, CDR2 SNEGSKA (reference sequence). The CDR3 loop spans 13 amino acids. The CDR3 reads CSAPVQGTPEAFF. The CDR3, as DNA: TGCAGTGCTCCTGTGCAGGGAACCCCTGAAGCTTTCTTT.

V is TRBV7-8 and J is TRBJ1-1; D is perhaps TRBD1 (5 bases). Germline V CDR1 and CDR2: SGHVS, FQNEAQ. Trimming cost V 3 bases and J 6 bases, with 17 bases left between them. The CDR3 contains 15 residues. Here the CDR3 DNA reads TGTGCCAGCAGCTTTTGGCGGGGGGAGTTAGCTGAAGCTTTCTTT. Its protein is CASSFWRGELAEAFF. The full variable domain, completed using reference TRBV7-8 and TRBJ1-1, is GAGVSQSPRYKVAKRGQDVALRCDPISGHVSLFWYQQALGQGPEFLTYFQNEAQLDKSGLPSDRFFAERPEGSVSTLKIQRTQQEDSAVYLCASSFWRGELAEAFFGQGTRLTVV.

The CDR3 loop is CASSQMGGDEQYF. The CDR3 DNA reads TGCGCCAGCAGCCAGATGGGGGGCGACGAGCAGTACTTC. This chain joins TRBV4-1 and TRBJ2-7; D tentatively fits TRBD1 or TRBD2 (6 bases each). Germline V CDR1 and CDR2: MGHRA, YSYEKL. This CDR3 has 13 residues. V lost 3 bases to trimming and J lost 5 bases, with 11 bases between them.

This clonotype was seen only a few times. V and J are TRBV7-3 and TRBJ2-3, with D perhaps given as TRBD1 or TRBD2 (5 bases each). V lost 6 bases and J 6 bases, leaving 19 bases between the germline ends. CDR1 and CDR2 (germline): SGHTA, FQGTGA. The CDR3 sequence is 15 residues long. The CDR3 loop reads CASRPPGTPQDTQYF. The CDR3 coding sequence is TGTGCCAGCAGACCCCCGGGGACGCCCCAGGATACGCAGTATTTT.

There are a few counts of this clonotype. The chain recombines TRBV7-8 with TRBJ2-3; TRBD1 or TRBD2 may be the D gene (5 bases each). V was clipped by 5 bases and J by 0 bases, with 15 bases between them. Per germline, CDR1 SGHVS and CDR2 FQNEAQ. The CDR3 contains 16 residues. The CDR3: CASSAPGTTSTDTQYF. Written as DNA, the CDR3 is TGTGCCAGCAGCGCCCCCGGGACCACTAGCACAGATACGCAGTATTTT.